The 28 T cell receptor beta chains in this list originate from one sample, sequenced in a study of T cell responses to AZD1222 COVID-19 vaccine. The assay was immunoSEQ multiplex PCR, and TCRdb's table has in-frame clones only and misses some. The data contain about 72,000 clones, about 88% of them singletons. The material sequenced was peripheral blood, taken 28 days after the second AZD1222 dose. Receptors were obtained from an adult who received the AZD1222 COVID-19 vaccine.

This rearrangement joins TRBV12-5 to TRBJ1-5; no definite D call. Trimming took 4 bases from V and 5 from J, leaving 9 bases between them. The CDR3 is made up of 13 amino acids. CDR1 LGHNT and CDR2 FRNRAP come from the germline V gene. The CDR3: CASGSRMDQPQHF. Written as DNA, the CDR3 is TGTGCTAGTGGTTCGAGAATGGATCAGCCCCAGCATTTT.

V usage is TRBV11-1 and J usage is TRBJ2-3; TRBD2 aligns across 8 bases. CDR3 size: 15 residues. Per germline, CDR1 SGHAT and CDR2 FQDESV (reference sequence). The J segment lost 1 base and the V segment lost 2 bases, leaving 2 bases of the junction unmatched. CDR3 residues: CASSLSTSGTDTQYF. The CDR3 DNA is TGTGCCAGCAGCTTATCGACTAGCGGCACAGATACGCAGTATTTT. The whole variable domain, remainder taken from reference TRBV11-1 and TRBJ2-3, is EAEVAQSPRYKITEKSQAVAFWCDPISGHATLYWYRQILGQGPELLVQFQDESVVDDSQLPKDRFSAERLKGVDSTLKIQPAELGDSAMYLCASSLSTSGTDTQYFGPGTRLTVL.

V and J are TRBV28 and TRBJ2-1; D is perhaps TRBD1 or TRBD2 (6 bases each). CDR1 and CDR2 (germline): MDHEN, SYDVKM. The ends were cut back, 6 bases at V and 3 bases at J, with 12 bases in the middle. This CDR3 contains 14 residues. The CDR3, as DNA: TGTGCCAGCAGCAGGGGACTCCTCTACAATGAGCAGTTCTTC. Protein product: CASSRGLLYNEQFF.

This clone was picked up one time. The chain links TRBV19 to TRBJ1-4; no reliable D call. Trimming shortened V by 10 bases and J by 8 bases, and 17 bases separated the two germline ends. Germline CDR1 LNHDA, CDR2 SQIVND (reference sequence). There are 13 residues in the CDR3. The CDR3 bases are TGTGCCACCGCCGGGGTTTCGCAGGAAAAACTGTTTTTT. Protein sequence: CATAGVSQEKLFF.

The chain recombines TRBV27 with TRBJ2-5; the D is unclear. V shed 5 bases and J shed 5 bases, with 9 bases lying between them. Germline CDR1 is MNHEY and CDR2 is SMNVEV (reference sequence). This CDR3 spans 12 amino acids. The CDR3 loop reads CASSPRGETQYF. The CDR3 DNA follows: TGTGCCAGCAGTCCCCGCGGCGAGACCCAGTACTTC.

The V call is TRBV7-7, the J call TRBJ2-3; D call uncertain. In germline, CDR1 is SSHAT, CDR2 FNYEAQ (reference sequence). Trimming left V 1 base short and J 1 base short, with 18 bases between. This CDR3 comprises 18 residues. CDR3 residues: CASSLGTFAQACTDTQYF. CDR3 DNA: TGTGCCAGCAGCTTAGGTACATTTGCCCAGGCGTGCACAGATACGCAGTATTTT.

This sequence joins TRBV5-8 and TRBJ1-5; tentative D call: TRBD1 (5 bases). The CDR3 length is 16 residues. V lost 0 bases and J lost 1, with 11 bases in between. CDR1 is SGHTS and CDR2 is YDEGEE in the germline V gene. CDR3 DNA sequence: TGTGCCAGCAGCTTGGTGCGGGGCGTCAGCAATCAGCCCCAGCATTTT. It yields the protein CASSLVRGVSNQPQHF.

CDR3 region: CASSLEWQKDTQYF. The CDR3 DNA follows: TGTGCCAGCAGCTTAGAATGGCAGAAAGATACGCAGTATTTT. The J gene is TRBJ2-3, the V gene TRBV7-2; D gene ambiguous. V lost 1 base and J 5 bases, leaving 10 bases between the germline ends. Germline V gives CDR1 SGHTA, CDR2 FQGNSA. The CDR3 has 14 amino acids.

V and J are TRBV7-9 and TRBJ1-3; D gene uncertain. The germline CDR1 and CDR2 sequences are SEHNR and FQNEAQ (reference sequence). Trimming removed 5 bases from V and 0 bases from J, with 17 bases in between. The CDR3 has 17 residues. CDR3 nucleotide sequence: TGTGCCAGCAGCCGATTCGGACCGTCTGTCTCTGGAAACACCATATATTTT. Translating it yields CASSRFGPSVSGNTIYF.

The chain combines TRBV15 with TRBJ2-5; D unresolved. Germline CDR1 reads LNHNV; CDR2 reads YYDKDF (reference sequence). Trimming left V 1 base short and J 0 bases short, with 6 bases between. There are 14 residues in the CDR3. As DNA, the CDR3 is TGTGCCACCAGCAGAGTAACAAACCAAGAGACCCAGTACTTC. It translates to CATSRVTNQETQYF.

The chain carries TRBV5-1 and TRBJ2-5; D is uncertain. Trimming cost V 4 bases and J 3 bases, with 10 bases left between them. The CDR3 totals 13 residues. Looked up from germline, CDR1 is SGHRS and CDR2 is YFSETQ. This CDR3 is CASSAHLKETQYF. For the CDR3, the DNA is TGCGCCAGCAGCGCCCACCTTAAAGAGACCCAGTACTTC.

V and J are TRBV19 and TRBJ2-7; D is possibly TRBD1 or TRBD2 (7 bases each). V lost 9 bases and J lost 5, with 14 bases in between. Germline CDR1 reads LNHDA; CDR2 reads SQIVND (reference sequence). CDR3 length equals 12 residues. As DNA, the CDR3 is TGTGCCAGCGGGGGAGGGGGCCACGAGCAGTACTTC. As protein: CASGGGGHEQYF.

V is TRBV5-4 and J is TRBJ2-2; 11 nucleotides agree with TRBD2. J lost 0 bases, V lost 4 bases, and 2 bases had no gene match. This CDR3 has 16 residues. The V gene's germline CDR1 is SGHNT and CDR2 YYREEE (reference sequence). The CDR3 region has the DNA TGTGCCAGCAGCCCGGGACTAGCGGCGAACACCGGGGAGCTGTTTTTT. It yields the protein CASSPGLAANTGELFF. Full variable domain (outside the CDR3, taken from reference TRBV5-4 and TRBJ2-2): ETGVTQSPTHLIKTRGQQVTLRCSSQSGHNTVSWYQQALGQGPQFIFQYYREEENGRGNFPPRFSGLQFPNYSSELNVNALELDDSALYLCASSPGLAANTGELFFGEGSRLTVL.

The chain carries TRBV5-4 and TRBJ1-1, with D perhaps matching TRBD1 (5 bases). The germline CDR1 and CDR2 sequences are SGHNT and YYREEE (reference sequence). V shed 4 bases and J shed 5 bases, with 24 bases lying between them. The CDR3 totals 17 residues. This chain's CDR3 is CASSKGASRERRTEAFF. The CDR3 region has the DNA TGTGCCAGCAGCAAGGGAGCGTCCAGGGAAAGACGGACTGAAGCTTTCTTT.

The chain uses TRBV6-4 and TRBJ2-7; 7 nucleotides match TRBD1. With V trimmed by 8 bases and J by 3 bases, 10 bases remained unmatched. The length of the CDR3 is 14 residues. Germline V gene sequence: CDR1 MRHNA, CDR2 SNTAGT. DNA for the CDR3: TGTGCCAGCTTACCCGGGACAGTTAACTACGAGCAGTACTTC. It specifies CASLPGTVNYEQYF.

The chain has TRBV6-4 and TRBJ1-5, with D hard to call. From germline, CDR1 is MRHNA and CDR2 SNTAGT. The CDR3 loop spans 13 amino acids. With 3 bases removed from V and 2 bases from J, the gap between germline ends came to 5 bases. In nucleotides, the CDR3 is TGTGCCAGCAGTGAGAACGGCAATCAGCCCCAGCATTTT. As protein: CASSENGNQPQHF.

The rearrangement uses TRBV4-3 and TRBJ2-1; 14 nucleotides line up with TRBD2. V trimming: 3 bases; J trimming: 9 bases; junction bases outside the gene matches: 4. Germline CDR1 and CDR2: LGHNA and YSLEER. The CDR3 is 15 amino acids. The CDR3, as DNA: TGCGCCAGCAGCCAGTCGACTAGCGGGAGGGCTGAGCAGTTCTTC. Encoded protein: CASSQSTSGRAEQFF.

The CDR3 nucleotides are TGTGCCACCTGTGTGCTAGCGGGAGACTACGAGCAGTACTTC. Residues: CATCVLAGDYEQYF. V and J are TRBV21-1 and TRBJ2-7; the table assigns TRBD2, which was not confirmed against the DNA. TRBV21-1 is a known pseudogene. The CDR3 spans 14 residues.

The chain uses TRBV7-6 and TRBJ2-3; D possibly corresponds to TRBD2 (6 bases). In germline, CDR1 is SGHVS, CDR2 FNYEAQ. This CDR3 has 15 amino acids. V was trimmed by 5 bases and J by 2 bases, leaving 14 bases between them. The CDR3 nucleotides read TGTGCCAGCAGCCCTTCGGCTAGCGTCACAGATACGCAGTATTTT. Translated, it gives CASSPSASVTDTQYF.

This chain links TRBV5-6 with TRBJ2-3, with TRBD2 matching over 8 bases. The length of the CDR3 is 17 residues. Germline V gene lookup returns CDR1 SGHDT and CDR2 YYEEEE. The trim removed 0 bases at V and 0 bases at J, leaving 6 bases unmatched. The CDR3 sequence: CASSLAPSGLSTDTQYF. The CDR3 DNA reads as TGTGCCAGCAGCTTGGCCCCTAGCGGGCTAAGCACAGATACGCAGTATTTT.

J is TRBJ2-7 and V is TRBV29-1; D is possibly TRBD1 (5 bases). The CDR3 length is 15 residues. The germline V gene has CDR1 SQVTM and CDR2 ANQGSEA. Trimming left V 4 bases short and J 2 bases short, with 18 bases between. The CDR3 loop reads CSVGQGKEGAYEQYF. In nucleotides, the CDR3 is TGCAGCGTTGGCCAGGGAAAAGAAGGGGCCTACGAGCAGTACTTC.

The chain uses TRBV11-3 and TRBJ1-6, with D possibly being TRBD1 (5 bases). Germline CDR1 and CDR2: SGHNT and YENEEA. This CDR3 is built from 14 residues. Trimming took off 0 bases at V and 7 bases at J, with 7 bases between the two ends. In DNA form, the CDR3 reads TGTGCCAGCAGCTTAGATCGGGGCAATTCACCCCTCCACTTT. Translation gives CASSLDRGNSPLHF.

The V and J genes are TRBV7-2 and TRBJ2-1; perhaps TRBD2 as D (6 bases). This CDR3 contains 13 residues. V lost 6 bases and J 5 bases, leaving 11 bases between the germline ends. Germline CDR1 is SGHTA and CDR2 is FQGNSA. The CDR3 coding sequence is TGTGCCAGCAGTCGGAGGGTGAACAATGAGCAGTTCTTC. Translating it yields CASSRRVNNEQFF.

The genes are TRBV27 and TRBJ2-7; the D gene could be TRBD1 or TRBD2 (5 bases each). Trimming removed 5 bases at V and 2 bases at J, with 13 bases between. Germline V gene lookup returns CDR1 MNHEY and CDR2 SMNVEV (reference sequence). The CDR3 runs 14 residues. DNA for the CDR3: TGTGCCAGCAGTGGACGGGACGGAACCTACGAGCAGTACTTC. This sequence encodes CASSGRDGTYEQYF.

The CDR3 spells CASSQDSAWKGNTIYF. CDR3 coding DNA: TGTGCCAGCAGCCAAGATTCAGCTTGGAAAGGAAACACCATATATTTT. This chain joins TRBV3-1 (or the pseudogene TRBV3-2) and TRBJ1-3; the D is unclear. CDR3 length: 16 residues. Per germline, CDR1 LGHDT and CDR2 YNNKEL (reference sequence). V was trimmed by 0 bases and J by 4 bases, leaving 13 bases between them.

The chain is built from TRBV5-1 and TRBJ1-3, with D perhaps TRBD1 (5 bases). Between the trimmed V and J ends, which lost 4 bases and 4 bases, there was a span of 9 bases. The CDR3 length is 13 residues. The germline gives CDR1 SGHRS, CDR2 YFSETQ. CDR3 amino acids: CASSPDSGNTIYF. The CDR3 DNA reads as TGCGCCAGCAGCCCCGACAGCGGAAACACCATATATTTT.

CDR3 in DNA: TGCGCCAGCAGCCAAGATTGGGGACAAGAGCAAAATGGCTACACCTTC. This sequence encodes CASSQDWGQEQNGYTF. The genes are TRBV4-1 and TRBJ1-2, with D possibly being TRBD1 (6 bases). Trimming pared 0 bases from V and 6 bases from J, leaving 17 bases between. CDR1 MGHRA and CDR2 YSYEKL come from the germline V gene. The length of the CDR3 is 16 residues.

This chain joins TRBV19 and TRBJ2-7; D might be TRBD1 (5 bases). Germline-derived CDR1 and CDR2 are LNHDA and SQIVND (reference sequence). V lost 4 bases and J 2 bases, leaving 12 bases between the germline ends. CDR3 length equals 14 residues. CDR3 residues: CASSTTKDTYEQYF. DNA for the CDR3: TGTGCCAGTAGTACAACCAAGGACACCTACGAGCAGTACTTC.